Listed below are T cell receptor beta chains from one sample, sequenced in a study of graft-versus-host responses after intestinal transplantation. These receptors lack a known antigen. The method was immunoSEQ multiplex PCR; TCRdb's version includes in-frame clones alone and lacks a portion of them. Of some 100,000 clones in the sample, around 90% were seen once. The sample in question was unstimulated CD8+ T cells sorted from spleen or lymph node cells, obtained before transplant. The receptors were gathered from a human donor who was the organ donor for an intestinal transplant. The CDR3 runs from the conserved cysteine through the conserved F or W. Each record gives: V gene, clone size, J gene, D gene, CDR3 protein, CDR3 DNA. The D gene is left open where the match is weak. Clone size is shown for a subset of rows, as once, few, many or a class of expanded clone.

>TRBV4-2|.|TRBJ2-7|TRBD2
CASSQELAGGRYEQYF
TGTGCCAGCAGCCAAGAGCTAGCGGGGGGGCGTTACGAGCAGTACTTC
>TRBV4-1|.|TRBJ1-2|TRBD1
CASSQEKPSKGQVYYF
TGCGCCAGCAGCCAAGAAAAACCAAGTAAGGGACAGGTATACTACTTC
>TRBV19|.|TRBJ2-7|.
CASSPTSPIYEQYF
TGTGCCAGTAGCCCCACTTCGCCGATTTACGAGCAGTACTTC
>TRBV2|.|TRBJ2-3|TRBD2
CASSWTSGRGTDTQYF
TGTGCCAGCAGTTGGACTAGCGGGAGGGGTACAGATACGCAGTATTTT
>TRBV29-1|few|TRBJ1-3|TRBD1
CSPLEGASGGNTIYF
TGCAGTCCCTTGGAGGGGGCTTCTGGGGGAAACACCATATATTTT
>TRBV9|.|TRBJ2-7|.
CASSVDTGIPYEQYF
TGTGCCAGCAGCGTAGATACAGGGATACCCTACGAGCAGTACTTC
>TRBV28|.|TRBJ1-5|.
CASGVVTADQPQHF
TGTGCCAGCGGCGTCGTGACAGCCGATCAGCCCCAGCATTTT
>TRBV5-4|few|TRBJ2-7|.
CASSFPRGHSSYEQYF
TGTGCCAGCAGCTTTCCCCGGGGACATAGCTCCTACGAGCAGTACTTC
>TRBV11-3|.|TRBJ1-1|.
CASSLGGDEAFF
TGTGCCAGCAGCTTAGGCGGAGATGAAGCTTTCTTT
>TRBV11-2|.|TRBJ2-7|.
CASSLDLPGSSYEQYF
TGTGCCAGCAGCTTAGATCTCCCGGGGAGCTCCTACGAGCAGTACTTC
>TRBV4-2|.|TRBJ2-1|.
CASSQDYPNTNNEQFF
TGTGCCAGCAGCCAGGACTATCCAAACACAAACAATGAGCAGTTCTTC
>TRBV6-5|few|TRBJ2-5|TRBD1
CASSYGTGSQETQYF
TGTGCCAGCAGTTACGGGACAGGAAGCCAAGAGACCCAGTACTTC
>TRBV7-9|.|TRBJ2-3|.
CASSLEGYSTDTQYF
TGTGCCAGCAGCTTGGAGGGGTACAGCACAGATACGCAGTATTTT
>TRBV5-1|.|TRBJ1-1|.
CASSLGSTEAFF
TGCGCCAGCAGCTTGGGCAGCACTGAAGCTTTCTTT